The clone carrying this TCR beta chain has just a few counts. Its antigen is undetermined. The sample originates from a study of T-cell reconstitution after alpha-beta-depleted transplantation in children. Preparation of the TCRbeta library was carried out with unique molecular identifiers. TCRdb re-called the PCR reads with MiXCR, one entry per CDR3 protein. The top ten clones hold about 28% of a sample with about a million distinct CDR3 sequences, roughly 29% of them seen once. Overall study findings and caveats: When one year had passed after transplant, most T-cell counts and diversity came from newly produced T cells. About two months after transplant, alpha-beta T cells reportedly came from several hundred expanded graft clones. The high TCRbeta diversity at day 60 in some patients came from surviving recipient T cells and thymic progenitors.

The CDR3 extends over 14 amino acids. V shed 7 bases and J shed 6 bases, with 16 bases lying between them. Germline CDR1 is SGHTA and CDR2 is FQGNSA. The chain combines TRBV7-2 with TRBJ1-5, with a tentative D call TRBD1 (6 bases). This receptor was obtained from a boy younger than two who had a stem cell transplant for SCID, so the T cells may come from the graft donor. This specimen consisted of PBMCs, mostly from graft donor cells, obtained 360 days after TCRalphabeta/CD19-depleted stem cell transplant. The CDR3 DNA is TGTGCCAGCACCGTGGGAGGGGGAAGTCAGCCCCAGCATTTT. Its protein is CASTVGGGSQPQHF.